This T cell receptor beta chain appears in the sequencing data of a study of CD8 T cells in Susac syndrome. Study outcomes and limitations: That the number of individuals in its TCR sequencing and HLA analysis was relatively small was acknowledged by the study.

Random hexamers were used to reverse transcribe an amount of roughly 0.5 to 1 ug RNA. TCR beta CDR3 was amplified by immunoSEQ multiplex PCR. This amplification extended across 54 Vbeta and 13 Jbeta segments. In TCRdb, the immunoSEQ multiplex PCR reads were re-called with MiXCR into one record per CDR3 protein. The data hold 300,000 to 350,000 distinct CDR3 sequences, with around 92% observed a single time. The TEMRA cells underwent FACS enrichment, while the CD8+ and CD4+ T cells underwent negative isolation. As regards this clonotype: Its matching antigen is unknown.

With V trimmed by 3 bases and J by 7 bases, 10 bases remained unmatched. The V gene's germline CDR1 is SGHDN and CDR2 FVKESK. This CDR3 has 16 residues. The sequence came from a human donor with multiple sclerosis. The chain uses TRBV14 and TRBJ2-2, with TRBD2 matching over 8 bases. Sequenced: CD4+ T cells from PBMCs. This CDR3 is CASSQQPGTRVGELFF. DNA for the CDR3: TGTGCCAGCAGCCAGCAGCCCGGGACTAGGGTCGGGGAGCTGTTTTTT.